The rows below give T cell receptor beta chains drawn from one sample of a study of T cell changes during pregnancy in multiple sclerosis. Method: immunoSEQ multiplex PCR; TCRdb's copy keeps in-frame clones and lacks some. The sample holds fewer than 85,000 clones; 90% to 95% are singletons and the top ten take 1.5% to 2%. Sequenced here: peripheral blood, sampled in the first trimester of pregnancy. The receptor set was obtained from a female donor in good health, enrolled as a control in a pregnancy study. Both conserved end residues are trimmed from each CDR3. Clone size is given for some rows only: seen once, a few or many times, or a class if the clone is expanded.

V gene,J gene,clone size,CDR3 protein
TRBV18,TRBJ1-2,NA,ASSPEPTFNYGYT
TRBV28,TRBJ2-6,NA,ASSFRSGLSGANVLT
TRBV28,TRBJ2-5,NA,ASSPIRTGWEETQY
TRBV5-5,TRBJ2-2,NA,ASSLASGSNTGELF
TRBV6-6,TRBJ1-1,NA,ASSYSHPGRYTEAF
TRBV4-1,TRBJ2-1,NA,ASSQDLFGLAASSYNEQF
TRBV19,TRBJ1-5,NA,ASSQSGQGHSNQPQH
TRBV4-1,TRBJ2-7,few,ASSQIGRGSSYEQY
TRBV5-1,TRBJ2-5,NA,ASSFEGLETQY
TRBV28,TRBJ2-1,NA,ASNPGTSGIYNEQF
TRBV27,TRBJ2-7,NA,ASSLRDNYEQY
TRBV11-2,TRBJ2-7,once,ASSLLFGGEQY
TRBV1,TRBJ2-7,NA,TSSQILRLAGDYEQY
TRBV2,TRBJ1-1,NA,ASSDPRTEAF
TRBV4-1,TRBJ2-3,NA,ASRSGTGTDTQY
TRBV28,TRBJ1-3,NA,ASSLRQKNTIY
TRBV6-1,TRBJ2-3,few,AISGLAGSTDTQY
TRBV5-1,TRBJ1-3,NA,ASSLSGDGNTIY
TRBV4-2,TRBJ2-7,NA,ASSQEAGTYEQY
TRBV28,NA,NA,ASRTGAGVYEQY
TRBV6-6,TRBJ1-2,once,ASRPDRVGT
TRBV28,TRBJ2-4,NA,ASSFYRVGGSQNIQY
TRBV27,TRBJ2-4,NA,ASSFGGAQNIQY
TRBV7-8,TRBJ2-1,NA,ASSLAGVTNEQF
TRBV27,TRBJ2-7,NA,ASSLEAGYEQY
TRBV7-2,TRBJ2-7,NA,ASSLAGTSGSPSEQY
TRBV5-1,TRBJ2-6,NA,ASYTGTGAGANVLT
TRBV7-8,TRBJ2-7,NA,ASSFGKFEGQSVTYEQY
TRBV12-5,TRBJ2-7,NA,ASGKGLAEAYEQY
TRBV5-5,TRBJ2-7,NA,ASSPRGYRGSYEQY
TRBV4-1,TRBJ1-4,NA,ASRRPGVTNEKLF
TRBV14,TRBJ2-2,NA,ASSLRTGANTGELF
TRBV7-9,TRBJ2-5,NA,ASTNRQPQQETQY
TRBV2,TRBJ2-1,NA,ASSDPPGQGLNEQF
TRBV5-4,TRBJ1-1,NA,ASSWGQGDTEAF
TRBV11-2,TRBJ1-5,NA,ASSLGGRGSQPQH
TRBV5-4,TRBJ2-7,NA,ASSLQGVSWEQY
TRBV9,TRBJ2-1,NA,ASSVGRHSEQF
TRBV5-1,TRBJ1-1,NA,ASTSPRDFNGDSNTEAF
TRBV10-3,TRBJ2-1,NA,AISEGQGAGNEQF
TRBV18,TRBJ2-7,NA,ASSPPSLSYEQY
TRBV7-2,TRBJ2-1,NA,ASSLASGEQF
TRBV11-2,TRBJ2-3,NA,ASSVRLAGPTDTQY
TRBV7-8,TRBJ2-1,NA,ASSQPGTGGFSYNEQF
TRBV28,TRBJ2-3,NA,ASSLWRGRANPSTDTQY
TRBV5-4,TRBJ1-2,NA,ASSPPDSLDGYT
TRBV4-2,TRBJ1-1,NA,ASSHSPSAENTEAF